This passage covers 2 T cell receptor beta chains from one sample sequenced in a study of blood T cell repertoires in COVID-19. The data were produced by immunoSEQ multiplex PCR, yet TCRdb's version contains in-frame clones alone and is incomplete. The data contain a few hundred thousand clones, approximately 81% of them singletons. The sequenced sample was PBMCs or T cells enriched from blood (not recorded which). Every receptor here comes from a woman in her forties or fifties who had been exposed to COVID-19.

The chain is built from TRBV5-1 and TRBJ1-1, with TRBD1 matching 7 bases. Germline assignment: CDR1 SGHRS and CDR2 YFSETQ. The V and J ends lost 0 bases and 8 bases, in that order; junction bases with no gene match: 10. CDR3 size: 15 residues. Here the CDR3 reads CASSLAGTEKGEAFF. In DNA, the CDR3 is TGCGCCAGCAGCTTGGCCGGGACAGAAAAAGGAGAAGCTTTCTTT.

The V gene is TRBV19, the J gene TRBJ1-3; unclear D gene. Germline CDR1 is LNHDA and CDR2 is SQIVND (reference sequence). Trimming took off 6 bases at V and 0 bases at J, with 6 bases between the two ends. This CDR3 is 13 amino acids long. CDR3 in amino acids: CASSFLSGNTIYF. CDR3 bases: TGTGCCAGTAGCTTTCTCTCTGGAAACACCATATATTTT.